This T cell receptor beta chain was retrieved from a study of graft-versus-host responses after intestinal transplantation. In the study overall: Isolated intestinal, liver-intestinal, or multivisceral transplants were what recipients had.

Study-level results: Recipient marrow harbored GvH clones, some of which surfaced first in ileum or blood. Within allografts, high graft-versus-host to host-versus-graft clonal ratios were seen among patients with graft-donor T cell macrochimerism. Peak GvH clone levels in circulation were associated with early post-transplant HvG declines.

A word on this clone: The target antigen is unknown.

The length of the CDR3 is 11 residues. Germline values: CDR1 DFQATT, CDR2 SNEGSKA (reference sequence). Trimming removed 0 bases from V and 11 bases from J, with 10 bases in between. Only in-frame clones appear in the TCRdb table, and some are missing; sequencing was by immunoSEQ multiplex PCR. The repertoire holds roughly 97,000 clones, roughly 84% seen once, with roughly 0.9% in the top ten. V usage is TRBV20-1 and J usage is TRBJ1-1; D remains ambiguous. This material consisted of unstimulated CD4+ T cells sorted from spleen or lymph node cells, taken before intestinal transplant. The origin of this receptor is a human donor who received an intestinal transplant. CDR3 DNA sequence: TGCAGTGCTAGAGATGCTTATCGGGCTTTCTTT. Amino acids: CSARDAYRAFF.